This T cell receptor beta chain originates from a study of blood T cell repertoires in COVID-19. The germline CDR1 and CDR2 sequences are SGHTA and FQGNSA. The CDR3 is 18 amino acids. V dropped 5 bases and J dropped 4; count of bases not matched to a gene: 9. Sequencing was performed with immunoSEQ multiplex PCR; in TCRdb, only in-frame clones are kept and a portion is missing. The table has some 68,000 clones, 80% to 90% seen once. This sequence joins TRBV7-2 and TRBJ2-2, with 14 nucleotides matching TRBD2. The TCR was taken from a human donor in a cohort sampled during active COVID-19. Material: peripheral blood. The chain's CDR3 is CASSLRTSGGSITGELFF. The CDR3, as DNA: TGTGCCAGCAGCCTGAGGACTAGCGGGGGGTCGATCACCGGGGAGCTGTTTTTT.